A single sample gave rise to the 19 T cell receptor beta chains below, sequenced in a study of blood T cell repertoires in COVID-19. The protocol was immunoSEQ multiplex PCR, while the TCRdb copy is restricted to in-frame clones and leaves out a portion. The table lists roughly 180,000 clones, approximately 85% of them singletons. Sequencing used peripheral blood. The receptors originated from an older woman with acute or convalescent COVID-19.

In its sample, this clone was seen once. V usage is TRBV5-1 and J usage is TRBJ1-4, with 9 bases matching TRBD1. The germline V gene has CDR1 SGHRS and CDR2 YFSETQ. With V trimmed by 0 bases and J by 5 bases, 8 bases remained unmatched. This CDR3 is 17 amino acids long. This CDR3 is CASSLAPPDRGNEKLFF. The CDR3 DNA reads TGCGCCAGCAGCTTGGCCCCGCCCGACAGGGGGAATGAAAAACTGTTTTTT.

The genes are TRBV19 and TRBJ2-3, with D possibly matching TRBD2 (6 bases). V lost 2 bases and J 5 bases, leaving 11 bases between the germline ends. The CDR3 totals 14 residues. Germline V lookup: CDR1 LNHDA, CDR2 SQIVND (reference sequence). CDR3 sequence reads: CASSISGAGDTQYF. Here the CDR3 DNA reads TGTGCCAGTAGTATATCAGGAGCGGGAGATACGCAGTATTTT.

The chain carries TRBV28 and TRBJ2-1, with 13 bases lining up with TRBD2. The CDR3 has 15 amino acids. Germline CDR1 MDHEN, CDR2 SYDVKM. Trimming removed 6 bases from V and 6 bases from J; junction bases left unmatched: 5. CDR3 sequence reads: CASRGGLAGPNEQFF. CDR3 coding DNA: TGTGCCAGCAGGGGGGGACTAGCGGGACCCAATGAGCAGTTCTTC. Together with reference TRBV28 and TRBJ2-1, the CDR3 gives the full variable domain: DVKVTQSSRYLVKRTGEKVFLECVQDMDHENMFWYRQDPGLGLRLIYFSYDVKMKEKGDIPEGYSVSREKKERFSLILESASTNQTSMYLCASRGGLAGPNEQFFGPGTRLTVL.

This sequence joins TRBV6-5 and TRBJ1-4, with D unclear. The CDR3 is 14 amino acids. The V end lost 4 bases, the J end lost 0 bases, and 6 bases lay between the germline ends. Germline-derived CDR1 and CDR2 are MNHEY and SVGAGI. CDR3 sequence reads: CASSSHATNEKLFF. The CDR3 coding sequence is TGTGCCAGCAGTTCACACGCAACTAATGAAAAACTGTTTTTT.

The chain combines TRBV4-1 with TRBJ2-1, with 11 bases matching TRBD2. J gave up 8 bases and V 0 bases, and 6 bases lay outside the gene matches. Germline CDR1 is MGHRA and CDR2 is YSYEKL. The CDR3 loop spans 16 amino acids. CDR3: CASSQDGSGRGYEQFF. CDR3 sequence (DNA): TGCGCCAGCAGCCAAGATGGTAGCGGGAGGGGGTATGAGCAGTTCTTC.

The chain links TRBV6-1 to TRBJ1-6; 7 nucleotides align to TRBD1. The V gene's germline CDR1 is MNHNS and CDR2 SASEGT. CDR3 length equals 14 residues. Trimming at V came to 5 bases and at J to 9 bases, leaving 7 bases not matched to a gene. The CDR3 DNA reads TGTGCCAGCAGTACCACAGGGGAGGCTTCACCCCTCCACTTT. Translated: CASSTTGEASPLHF.

In this sample, this clone turned up once. The genes are TRBV7-3 and TRBJ2-1; tentatively, D is TRBD2 (5 bases). The CDR3 has 17 amino acids. V shed 5 bases and J shed 1 base, with 18 bases lying between them. Germline CDR1 reads SGHTA; CDR2 reads FQGTGA. The chain's CDR3 is CASSPTRNRGSYNEQFF. In DNA, the CDR3 is TGTGCCAGCAGCCCCACTAGAAATCGGGGATCCTACAATGAGCAGTTCTTC. Complete variable domain (other parts from reference TRBV7-3 and TRBJ2-1): GAGVSQTPSNKVTEKGKYVELRCDPISGHTALYWYRQSLGQGPEFLIYFQGTGAADDSGLPNDRFFAVRPEGSVSTLKIQRTERGDSAVYLCASSPTRNRGSYNEQFFGPGTRLTVL.

This clone has more than one count but fewer than ten. The chain recombines TRBV19 with TRBJ1-6; D possibly corresponds to TRBD1 (6 bases). The CDR3 covers 15 residues. V lost 6 bases and J lost 7, with 16 bases in between. Per germline, CDR1 LNHDA and CDR2 SQIVND (reference sequence). This CDR3 is CASSKAGVGNSPLHF. CDR3 nucleotides: TGTGCCAGTAGCAAGGCAGGGGTCGGGAATTCACCCCTCCACTTT.

The J gene is TRBJ2-3, the V gene TRBV28; D remains ambiguous. The CDR3 extends over 9 amino acids. Germline CDR1 reads MDHEN; CDR2 reads SYDVKM. V lost 11 bases and J 10 bases, leaving 10 bases between the germline ends. The CDR3 DNA is TGTGCCTCCACAAATCCGCAGTATTTT. Protein: CASTNPQYF.

The rearrangement links TRBV6-4 to TRBJ2-1; TRBD2 might be the D (5 bases). Trimming left V 4 bases short and J 7 bases short, with 17 bases between. Germline loops: CDR1 MRHNA, CDR2 SNTAGT. The CDR3 has 15 residues. The CDR3 DNA reads TGTGCCAGCAGTGTTGAAGCGGCCCGTTCGAATGAGCAGTTCTTC. It translates to CASSVEAARSNEQFF.

V is TRBV6-2 or TRBV6-3 and J is TRBJ2-3; TRBD1 aligns across 7 bases. V trimming: 2 bases; J trimming: 4 bases; junction bases outside the gene matches: 3. Germline V lookup: CDR1 MNHEY, CDR2 SVGEGT. This CDR3 has 14 residues. The CDR3 region has the DNA TGTGCCAGCAGTTACCGCACAGGGGCAGATACGCAGTATTTT. Its translation is CASSYRTGADTQYF.

CDR3: CASSLSSGQFTEAFF. CDR3 bases: TGTGCCAGCAGTTTATCTTCGGGACAGTTCACTGAAGCTTTCTTT. The chain couples TRBV27 to TRBJ1-1, with 7 bases that match TRBD1. Trimming at V came to 0 bases and at J to 4 bases, leaving 5 bases not matched to a gene. CDR1 and CDR2 from the germline V gene are MNHEY and SMNVEV (reference sequence). The CDR3 extends over 15 amino acids.

The rearrangement links TRBV6-2 or TRBV6-3 to TRBJ2-3, with D tentatively TRBD2 (5 bases). Germline CDR1 MNHEY, CDR2 SVGEGT. Trimming stripped 6 bases from V and 5 bases from J, with 15 bases between. The CDR3 has 14 residues. The CDR3 loop reads CASSDRDIQDTQYF. CDR3 sequence (DNA): TGTGCCAGCAGCGACCGGGATATTCAAGATACGCAGTATTTT.

V usage is TRBV28 and J usage is TRBJ1-6, with 7 positions matching TRBD1. J gave up 5 bases and V 5 bases, and 3 bases lay outside the gene matches. In germline, CDR1 is MDHEN, CDR2 SYDVKM. The CDR3 length is 14 residues. CDR3 protein: CASSRDSNNSPLHF. DNA for the CDR3: TGTGCCAGCAGTCGGGACAGCAATAATTCACCCCTCCACTTT.

V is TRBV5-4 and J is TRBJ2-3, with 8 bases matching TRBD2. There are 15 residues in the CDR3. Trimming cost V 2 bases and J 1 base; bases outside gene matches: 3. Germline V gene lookup returns CDR1 SGHNT and CDR2 YYREEE (reference sequence). CDR3 DNA sequence: TGTGCCAGCAGCTTCGGGGGGGCCGGCACAGATACGCAGTATTTT. Translation gives CASSFGGAGTDTQYF. Drawing the rest from reference TRBV5-4 and TRBJ2-3, the complete variable domain is ETGVTQSPTHLIKTRGQQVTLRCSSQSGHNTVSWYQQALGQGPQFIFQYYREEENGRGNFPPRFSGLQFPNYSSELNVNALELDDSALYLCASSFGGAGTDTQYFGPGTRLTVL.

The V gene is TRBV28, the J gene TRBJ1-5; weak D call: TRBD1 (6 bases). V was pared by 6 bases and J by 0 bases, with 27 bases between. CDR1 is MDHEN, CDR2 SYDVKM, per germline. This CDR3 comprises 20 residues. This CDR3 is CASSAYGVGGHSYSNQPQHF. The CDR3 coding sequence is TGTGCCAGCAGCGCTTATGGGGTTGGGGGCCATTCTTATAGCAATCAGCCCCAGCATTTT.

This clone has only one observation. The chain carries TRBV19 and TRBJ1-1; D is unresolved. CDR3 length: 13 amino acids. With 3 bases removed from V and 3 bases from J, the gap between germline ends came to 8 bases. Germline V gives CDR1 LNHDA, CDR2 SQIVND (reference sequence). The CDR3 DNA reads TGTGCCAGTAGTATTTCGGTATACACTGAAGCTTTCTTT. Protein sequence: CASSISVYTEAFF.

V and J are TRBV16 and TRBJ1-1; a weak D match, TRBD1 (5 bases). CDR1 and CDR2 (germline): KGHSY, FQNENV. V lost 2 bases to trimming and J lost 2 bases, with 15 bases between them. The CDR3 runs 16 residues. DNA for the CDR3: TGTGCCAGCAGCCAAACTCCTGGGGGGGTAAACACTGAAGCTTTCTTT. As protein: CASSQTPGGVNTEAFF.

V usage is TRBV2 and J usage is TRBJ2-2; possibly TRBD2 for D (6 bases). This CDR3 region has 15 residues. Trimming pared 4 bases from V and 1 base from J, leaving 10 bases between. Germline loops: CDR1 SNHLY, CDR2 FYNNEI. CDR3 sequence: CASSVPGLNTGELFF. The CDR3 nucleotides read TGTGCCAGCAGTGTACCGGGACTGAACACCGGGGAGCTGTTTTTT. Full variable domain (rest looked up from reference TRBV2 and TRBJ2-2): EPEVTQTPSHQVTQMGQEVILRCVPISNHLYFYWYRQILGQKVEFLVSFYNNEISEKSEIFDDQFSVERPDGSNFTLKIRSTKLEDSAMYFCASSVPGLNTGELFFGEGSRLTVL.